This T cell receptor (beta chain) was observed in a study of vaccination and CD4 T cells after COVID-19. With the Oncomine TCR Beta short-read assay, DNA from cultured CD4+ T cells was sequenced. TCRdb passed the PCR reads through MiXCR, listing each CDR3 protein once. Of about 14,000 distinct CDR3 sequences listed, 20% to 25% are singletons. Trimming removed 4 bases at V and 0 bases at J, with 15 bases between. From germline, CDR1 is WNHNN and CDR2 SYGVQD (reference sequence). CDR3 length: 16 amino acids. Turning to this clonotype: Its target is not known.

Regarding treatment: approximately 10-day PBMC culture with coronavirus spike peptide pools or control peptides (ViraFEST assay). Sequenced: cultured CD4+ T cells from blood. The origin of this receptor is a human donor with COVID-19. This rearrangement joins TRBV10-1 to TRBJ2-5, with a tentative D call TRBD2 (6 bases). The CDR3 reads CASSVNSAGYQETQYF. For the CDR3, the DNA is TGCGCCAGCAGTGTTAATTCGGCGGGGTACCAAGAGACCCAGTACTTC.